This T cell receptor beta chain was captured by sequencing in a study of T-cell memory formation after mild COVID-19. V trimming: 0 bases; J trimming: 1 base; junction bases outside the gene matches: 3. Germline loops: CDR1 LNHDA, CDR2 SQIVND (reference sequence). The CDR3 consists of 16 residues. On this clonotype itself: Its antigen is currently unknown.

TCRdb redid the calling of the 5' RACE reads with MiXCR, one entry per CDR3 protein. The sample records some 300,000 distinct CDR3 sequences, approximately 22% being singletons. General study points: Mostly located in CM and EM were contracting CD4+ clones, with contracting CD8+ clones located in EMRA. Prior to infection, memory already included some responding clones, suggesting cross-reactive memory joined. Clones that contracted from day 15 to 85 had balanced CD4/CD8; later expanders were CD4+ biased.

V is TRBV19 and J is TRBJ2-3; 8 positions agree with TRBD2. Input material: PBMCs or a T cell subset sorted from them (not recorded which). The sequence came from a man aged 18 to 29 who had mild COVID-19 (a few samples of this study predate the infection). Cell type and time point are not known. Written as DNA, the CDR3 is TGTGCCAGTAGTATAGACGCAGCGGGGGGCACAGATACGCAGTATTTT. Protein sequence: CASSIDAAGGTDTQYF.